What follows describes a single TCR beta chain. Its antigen is currently not known. The record has no base qualities; no much larger clone is one base away. TCR CDR3 regions were amplified from genomic DNA by multiplex PCR using the deep immunoSEQ assay. Extracted genomic DNA from each cell subset was spread evenly across all wells of several immunoSEQ 96-well plates, with each plate serving as a replicate. Each replicate PCR for sorted subsets received around 0.2 ug genomic DNA, equal to some 32,000 T cell genomes. The purified libraries were quantified using a Qubit 3.0 fluorometer, sized with a Bioanalyzer 2100, and then quantified again using the KAPA Library Quantification kit. Each immunoSEQ 96-well plate was sequenced on its own single-read 150-cycle Illumina NextSeq 550 flow cell. Per the source publication's procedure: Because only junctional sequences without quality scores were contained in the immunoSEQ output, filtering matching that applied to full-length reads could not be performed. Sequences were annotated with PyIR, a Python wrapper for IgBLAST v1.9, and V/J genes and CDR3 were assigned using IMGT germline references. Reads were removed for weak V/J assignments (E-value above 1e-6), missing CDR3, stop codons, out-of-frame junctions, or ambiguous translated residues. V3J clonotypes were defined as sequences sharing an identical inferred V gene, J gene, and CDR3 amino acid sequence. To compute the percentage overlap between repertoires, the number of shared unique clonotypes was divided by the size of the smaller repertoire. Repertoire richness was assessed with RTK rarefaction, the Chao1 estimator, and Recon v2.1 estimates of unobserved clonotypes. OLGA was used to compute generation probabilities for all TCRbeta clonotypes that the gDNA method yielded from a few donors. TCRdb limited this immuneACCESS table to in-frame rearrangements with V and J called. A share of clones is missing; checked studies link under half to unresolved V genes, and the rest is unexplained. V and J calls plus clone size are reproduced from that table; the DNA served to infer D and trimming. Within this sample are 2 million to 2.5 million clones, with 85% to 95% of them counted one time only. More than 0.35% of the sample comes from the top ten.

The junction shows trimming of 0 bases on V and 5 bases on J, plus 13 bases between the germline ends. CDR1 and CDR2, per the germline V gene (reference sequence), are WNHNN and SYGVQD. CDR3 length: 15 amino acids, cysteine to phenylalanine. This entry keeps only the CDR3 DNA: 45 bases, framed from base 1. The entry originates in a study of shared clonotypes between healthy human individuals (dated by TCRdb to about 2020). The study in broad terms: Three men and a couple of women, aged 18 to 49 years, made up the cohort. For each donor, CD4 naive and CD4 memory were each given three plates, CD8 naive was given two plates, and CD8 memory was given one plate. The study deeply sequenced blood TCR repertoires of 5 or 6 healthy adults to estimate repertoire size and the extent of clonotype sharing between individuals. To increase sequencing depth and limit assay-specific biases, TCR repertoire library preparation and sequencing were carried out by different laboratories using diverse techniques. Between about 0.8 and 8.9 billion PBMCs per donor were obtained by leukapheresis.

Donors were healthy HIV-negative adults with no recently reported acute infections or vaccinations. Only Caucasian adults living in Nashville, Tennessee, USA were represented among the donors. CD4+ T cells were enriched through magnetic negative selection, after which naive cells were positively selected on CD45RA and the remaining negative fraction served as the memory subset. After blood collection by leukapheresis, PBMCs were isolated using Ficoll-Histopaque density gradient centrifugation and then cryopreserved in the vapor phase of liquid nitrogen. Purity and quantity of every magnetically sorted T cell population were checked by analytical flow cytometry. Each sorted fraction had its genomic DNA isolated and then quantified by UV absorbance on a Nanodrop 2000c. What the study reported, not specific to this receptor: Rarefaction of sorted-subset datasets indicated incomplete sequencing despite the large sequencing depth. Pairwise subsampling led to the expectation that sequencing depth would affect the degree of clonotype sharing among donors. Larger estimated clonotype richness was generally found for naive subsets than for memory subsets. When several donors were compared, the shared fraction of clonotypes was about 5% for naive CD4, 3.5% to 4% for naive CD8, 2.3% for memory CD4, and 0.4% for memory CD8. The genetic and exposure-history diversity represented was limited by the small number of donors. Sampling was restricted to blood, and TCR repertoires in tissues likely differ from the TCR repertoires found in blood. Higher generation probabilities were observed for clonotypes shared by all four sorted-subset donors than for non-shared clonotypes.

The sequenced sample was naive CD4+ T cells from PBMCs. The intended sense of this specimen's cell subset or site label: CD45RA+ positively selected. The receptor was isolated from a man between 18 and 29 years old in good health. Some clones in this sample may be carry-over from other donors' samples. This chain joins TRBV10-1 to TRBJ2-5; TRBD2 could be the D gene, as 5 bases match. The DNA is TGCGCCAGCAGTGAGTCGGGTAAGCGAGGGGAGACCCAGTACTTC. The resulting protein is CASSESGKRGETQYF.